The 7 T cell receptor beta chains below all came from one sample that was sequenced in a study of somatic mutations in cytotoxic T cells in rheumatoid arthritis. The table came from immunoSEQ multiplex PCR; TCRdb's copy has only in-frame clones and leaves some out. The sample has some 30,000 clones, about 88% seen once. The sample taken for sequencing was CD8+ T cells sorted from blood. These receptors were taken from an adult with rheumatoid arthritis.

This clone was seen a few times. The chain couples TRBV7-2 to TRBJ2-7; a weak D match, TRBD2 (5 bases). Germline V gives CDR1 SGHTA, CDR2 FQGNSA. The CDR3 is 13 residues long. The V and J ends lost 4 bases and 0 bases respectively, with 7 bases between them. The CDR3 reads CASSSRDSYEQYF. The CDR3 DNA is TGTGCCAGCAGCTCCCGGGACTCCTACGAGCAGTACTTC. The variable domain in full, with the rest retrieved from reference TRBV7-2 and TRBJ2-7, is GAGVSQSPSNKVTEKGKDVELRCDPISGHTALYWYRQSLGQGLEFLIYFQGNSAPDKSGLPSDRFSAERTGGSVSTLTIQRTQQEDSAVYLCASSSRDSYEQYFGPGTRLTVT.

The J gene is TRBJ1-4, the V gene TRBV6-1; 8 nucleotides align to TRBD1. The trim removed 4 bases at V and 1 base at J, leaving 8 bases unmatched. Germline V lookup: CDR1 MNHNS, CDR2 SASEGT. The CDR3 loop spans 17 amino acids. The CDR3 DNA reads TGTGCCAGCAGTGCCGGGACAGGATATGGAACTAATGAAAAACTGTTTTTT. Its protein product is CASSAGTGYGTNEKLFF.

On this clone itself: The sample carries other DNA sequences with the same CDR3. The chain joins TRBV7-9 to TRBJ2-5; D gene uncertain. Per the germline V gene, CDR1 is SEHNR and CDR2 is FQNEAQ (reference sequence). Trimming cost V 5 bases and J 3 bases, with 7 bases left between them. The CDR3 spans 12 residues. The CDR3 spells CASSLYEETQYF. CDR3 DNA sequence: TGTGCCAGCAGCCTGTATGAAGAGACCCAGTACTTC.

This clone is termed medium-sized. Here the CDR3 DNA reads TGTGCGAATGCGGGAGGGCCTTTAAGCACAGATACGCAGTATTTT. It is translated as CANAGGPLSTDTQYF. This chain joins TRBV2 and TRBJ2-3; 9 bases line up with TRBD2. This CDR3 is 15 amino acids long. The V gene's germline CDR1 is SNHLY and CDR2 FYNNEI.

This clone was counted only a few times. The rearrangement joins TRBV19 to TRBJ1-6, with 8 bases identical to TRBD1. Per germline, CDR1 LNHDA and CDR2 SQIVND (reference sequence). The CDR3 consists of 16 residues. The trim removed 1 base at V and 7 bases at J, leaving 6 bases unmatched. The CDR3 coding sequence is TGTGCCAGTAGTATAGTCGGCGACAGGGGAAATTCACCCCTCCACTTT. It is translated as CASSIVGDRGNSPLHF.

This chain uses TRBV13 with TRBJ2-7, with TRBD1 matching 8 bases. The CDR3 loop spans 14 amino acids. The trim removed 3 bases at V and 3 bases at J, leaving 4 bases unmatched. The germline gives CDR1 PRHDT, CDR2 FYEKMQ (reference sequence). The CDR3 DNA follows: TGTGCCAGCAGCTTTGGGACAGGCGACTACGAGCAGTACTTC. It yields the protein CASSFGTGDYEQYF.

This rearrangement joins TRBV19 to TRBJ2-3; 7 positions agree with TRBD2. This CDR3 spans 21 amino acids. V lost 1 base, J lost 4 bases, and 23 bases stayed unmatched. Germline CDR1 is LNHDA and CDR2 is SQIVND (reference sequence). CDR3 in DNA: TGTGCCAGTAGTATAGTACCCCCAAGCTTGAGGGCGGGGGAGAGAGCAGATACGCAGTATTTT. It specifies CASSIVPPSLRAGERADTQYF.